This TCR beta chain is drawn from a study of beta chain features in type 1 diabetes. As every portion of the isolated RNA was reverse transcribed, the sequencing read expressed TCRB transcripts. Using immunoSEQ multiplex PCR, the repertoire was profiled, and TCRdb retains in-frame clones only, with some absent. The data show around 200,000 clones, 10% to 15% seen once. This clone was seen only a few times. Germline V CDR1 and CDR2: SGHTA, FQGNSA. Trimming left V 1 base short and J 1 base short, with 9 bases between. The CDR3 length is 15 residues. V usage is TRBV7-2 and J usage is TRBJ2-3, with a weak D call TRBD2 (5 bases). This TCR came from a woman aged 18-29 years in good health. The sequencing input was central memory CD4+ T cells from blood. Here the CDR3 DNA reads TGTGCCAGCAGCTTAGACCAGCGGCGCACAGATACGCAGTATTTT. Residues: CASSLDQRRTDTQYF.